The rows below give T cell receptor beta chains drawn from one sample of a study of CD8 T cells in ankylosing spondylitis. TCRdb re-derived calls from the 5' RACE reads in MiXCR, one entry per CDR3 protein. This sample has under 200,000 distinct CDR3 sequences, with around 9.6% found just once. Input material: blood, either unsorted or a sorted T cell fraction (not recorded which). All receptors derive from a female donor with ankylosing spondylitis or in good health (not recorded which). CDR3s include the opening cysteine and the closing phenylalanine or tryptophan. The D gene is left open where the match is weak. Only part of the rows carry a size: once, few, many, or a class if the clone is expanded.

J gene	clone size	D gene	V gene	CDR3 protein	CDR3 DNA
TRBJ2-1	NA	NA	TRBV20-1	CSARVGAGYEQFF	TGCAGTGCTAGAGTTGGGGCGGGATATGAGCAGTTCTTC
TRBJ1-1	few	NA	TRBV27	CASSLRRFNTEAFF	TGTGCCAGCAGTTTACGTCGGTTTAACACTGAAGCTTTCTTT
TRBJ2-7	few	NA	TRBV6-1	CASSEEAITYEQYF	TGTGCCAGCAGTGAGGAGGCCATAACCTACGAGCAGTACTTC
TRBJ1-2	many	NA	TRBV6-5	CASSYPGSWYGYTF	TGTGCCAGCAGTTACCCGGGAAGTTGGTATGGCTACACCTTC
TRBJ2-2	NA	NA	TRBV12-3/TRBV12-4	CATRGPANTGELFF	TGTGCCACCCGGGGCCCCGCGAACACCGGGGAGCTGTTTTTT
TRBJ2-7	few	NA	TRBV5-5	CASSSSAAAYEQYF	TGTGCCAGCAGCTCCTCTGCAGCAGCCTACGAGCAGTACTTC
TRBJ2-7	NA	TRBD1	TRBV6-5	CASSYLDRESEQYF	TGTGCCAGCAGTTACCTGGACAGGGAGTCCGAGCAGTACTTC
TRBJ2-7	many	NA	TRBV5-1	CASKGDQGYEQYF	TGCGCCAGCAAAGGAGACCAGGGCTACGAGCAGTACTTC
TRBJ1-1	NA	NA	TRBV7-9	CASSFSSSNTEAFF	TGTGCCAGCAGCTTCTCGAGCTCGAACACTGAAGCTTTCTTT
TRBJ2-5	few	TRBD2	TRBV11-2	CASTSRLAGEEVTQYF	TGTGCCAGCACCTCACGGCTAGCGGGAGAAGAGGTGACCCAGTACTTC
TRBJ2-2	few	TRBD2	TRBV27	CASSFPGGTGELFF	TGTGCCAGCAGTTTCCCGGGGGGAACCGGGGAGCTGTTTTTT
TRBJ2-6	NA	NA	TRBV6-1	CASTQGDGANVLTF	TGTGCCAGCACCCAGGGTGACGGGGCCAACGTCCTGACTTTC
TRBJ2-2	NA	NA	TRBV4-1	CASSQDRRQSTGELFF	TGCGCCAGCAGCCAAGATAGGCGCCAATCCACCGGGGAGCTGTTTTTT
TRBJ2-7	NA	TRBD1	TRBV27	CATGDRTYEQYF	TGTGCCACCGGGGACAGAACCTACGAGCAGTACTTC
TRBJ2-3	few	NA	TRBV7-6	CASSYSTSDTQYF	TGTGCCAGCAGCTATTCGACCTCAGATACGCAGTATTTT
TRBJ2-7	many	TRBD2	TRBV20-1	CSALPRTSLHEQYF	TGCAGTGCCCTCCCCAGGACTAGCCTCCACGAGCAGTACTTC
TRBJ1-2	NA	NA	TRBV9	CASSRDGANYGYTF	TGTGCTAGCAGCAGAGACGGGGCTAACTATGGCTACACCTTC
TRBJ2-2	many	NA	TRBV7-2	CASRTGEVPNTGELFF	TGTGCCAGCAGGACGGGGGAAGTCCCGAACACCGGGGAGCTGTTTTTT
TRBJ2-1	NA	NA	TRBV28	CASIPTGTYFTEQFF	TGTGCCAGCATCCCCACAGGAACCTATTTCACTGAGCAGTTCTTC
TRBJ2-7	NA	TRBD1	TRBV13	CASSAVRTGGYEQYF	TGTGCCAGCAGCGCCGTACGGACAGGGGGCTACGAGCAGTACTTC
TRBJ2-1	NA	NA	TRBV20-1	CSVHSRPGQHNEQFF	TGCAGTGTCCACTCCCGACCCGGACAGCACAATGAGCAGTTCTTC
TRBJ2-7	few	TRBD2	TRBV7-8	CASSVRLASVYEQYF	TGTGCCAGCAGCGTTCGACTAGCAAGTGTCTACGAGCAGTACTTC
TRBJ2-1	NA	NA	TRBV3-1	CASSTNNEQFF	TGTGCCAGCAGCACCAACAATGAGCAGTTCTTC
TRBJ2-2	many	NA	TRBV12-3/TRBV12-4	CASRGTPNTGELFF	TGTGCCAGCAGAGGGACTCCCAACACCGGGGAGCTGTTTTTT
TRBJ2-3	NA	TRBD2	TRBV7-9	CASSSSGGPDTDTQYF	TGTGCCAGCAGCTCCTCGGGAGGGCCGGACACAGATACGCAGTATTTT
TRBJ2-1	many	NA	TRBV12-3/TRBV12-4	CASSSQGHEQFF	TGTGCCAGCAGTTCACAGGGCCATGAGCAGTTCTTC
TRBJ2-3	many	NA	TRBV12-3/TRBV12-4	CASSWQGDTQYF	TGTGCCAGCAGTTGGCAAGGAGATACGCAGTATTTT
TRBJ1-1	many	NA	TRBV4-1	CASSQGAEAFF	TGCGCCAGCAGCCAGGGAGCTGAAGCTTTCTTT
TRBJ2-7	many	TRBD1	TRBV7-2	CATQRRQGANYPEGQYF	TGTGCCACCCAGAGGAGACAGGGCGCAAATTACCCCGAGGGGCAGTACTTC
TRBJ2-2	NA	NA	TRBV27	CASKPGGAHGELFF	TGTGCCAGCAAGCCAGGTGGGGCCCACGGGGAGCTGTTTTTT
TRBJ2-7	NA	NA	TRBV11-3	CASSLFPRDSRAGEQYF	TGTGCCAGCAGCTTATTTCCCCGGGACTCTCGAGCTGGCGAGCAGTACTTC
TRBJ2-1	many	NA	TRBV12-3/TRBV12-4	CATSSSIEGSYNEQFF	TGTGCCACCAGTTCGTCTATCGAGGGCTCCTACAATGAGCAGTTCTTC
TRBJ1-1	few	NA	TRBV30	CAWSSSPNTEAFF	TGTGCCTGGAGTTCCTCCCCTAACACTGAAGCTTTCTTT